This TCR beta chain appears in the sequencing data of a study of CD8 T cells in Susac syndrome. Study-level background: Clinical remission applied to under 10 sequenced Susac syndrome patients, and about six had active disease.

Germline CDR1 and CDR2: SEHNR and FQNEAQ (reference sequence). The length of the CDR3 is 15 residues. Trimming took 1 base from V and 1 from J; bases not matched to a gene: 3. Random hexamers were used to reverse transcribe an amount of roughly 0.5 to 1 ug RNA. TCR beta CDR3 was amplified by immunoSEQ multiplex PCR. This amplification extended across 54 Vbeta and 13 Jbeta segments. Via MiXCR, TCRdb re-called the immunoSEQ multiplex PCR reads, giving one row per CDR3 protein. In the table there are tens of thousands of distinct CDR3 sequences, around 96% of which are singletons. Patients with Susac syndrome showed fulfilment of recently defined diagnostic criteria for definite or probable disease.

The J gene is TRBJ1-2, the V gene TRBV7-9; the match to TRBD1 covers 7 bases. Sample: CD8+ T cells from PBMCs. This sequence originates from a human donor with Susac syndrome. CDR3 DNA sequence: TGTGCCAGCAGCTTAGGCCAGGGGGTTAACTATGGCTACACCTTC. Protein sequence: CASSLGQGVNYGYTF. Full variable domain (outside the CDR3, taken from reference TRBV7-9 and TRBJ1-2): DTGVSQNPRHKITKRGQNVTFRCDPISEHNRLYWYRQTLGQGPEFLTYFQNEAQLEKSRLLSDRFSAERPKGSFSTLEIQRTEQGDSAMYLCASSLGQGVNYGYTFGSGTRLTVV.